This T cell receptor beta chain was captured in a study of regulatory T cells in long-lasting Graves disease. V lost 1 base and J 2 bases, leaving 11 bases between the germline ends. Germline V CDR1 and CDR2: DFQATT, SNEGSKA (reference sequence). The CDR3 runs to 14 residues. This clonotype appeared a few times. Time point: persistent/refractory GD, antithyroid drugs over 5 years with positive TRAb. The authors made the TCR library using RNA they extracted from PBMCs. Construction of the TCR beta libraries employed iRepertoire HTBI primers in conjunction with Arm-PCR of CDR3 regions. TCRdb ran MiXCR on the multiplex PCR reads and lists one entry per CDR3 protein. The sample consists of approximately 690,000 distinct CDR3 sequences, approximately 31% of them appearing once.

This clonotype was sampled from a female donor with Graves disease. This rearrangement joins TRBV20-1 to TRBJ2-5; no firm D call. The sequencing here drew on peripheral blood mononuclear cells (PBMCs), taken when the disease was refractory, from a patient treated with antithyroid drugs. CDR3 loop: CSARGRRKQETQYF. Here the CDR3 DNA reads TGCAGTGCTAGAGGTCGGCGGAAGCAAGAGACCCAGTACTTC.